What follows are 4 T cell receptor beta chains derived from one specimen sequenced in a study of quantifying T cell responses using KT2 cells. Whole-study context: RNA was reverse transcribed with TCR alpha and beta constant-region primers.

The cDNA 3' end received a ligated oligonucleotide with a UMI. An equimolar mix of RC1.1 and RC1.2 primed the beta chain across TRBC1 and TRBC2. MiXCR, run by TCRdb on the UMI-ligation and nested PCR reads, gives a single entry per CDR3 protein. Among 25,000 to 35,000 distinct CDR3 sequences listed, about a tenth were seen once. Sample: PBMCs spiked with cells of the T cell clone KT2. The receptors were sampled from a human donor.

V usage is TRBV20-1 and J usage is TRBJ2-7, with TRBD2 as a possible D gene (6 bases). Germline V lookup: CDR1 DFQATT, CDR2 SNEGSKA (reference sequence). Trimming removed 1 base at V and 2 bases at J, with 15 bases between. The CDR3 runs to 15 residues. CDR3 protein: CSARVPGELTYEQYF. The CDR3 DNA reads as TGCAGTGCTAGAGTTCCGGGGGAGCTCACCTACGAGCAGTACTTC.

This CDR3 is CASSLETGAEQYF. DNA of the CDR3: TGTGCCAGCAGTCTAGAGACAGGGGCCGAGCAGTACTTC. This chain links TRBV12-3 or TRBV12-4 with TRBJ2-7, with TRBD1 identical over 8 bases. This CDR3 region has 13 residues. V gave up 5 bases and J gave up 6 bases; unmatched junction bases: 6.

Turning to this clonotype: At one boundary the junction diverges from the germline segment, which might be a read error. The gene calls are TRBV4-1 and TRBJ2-3, with D perhaps matching TRBD1 or TRBD2 (5 bases each). From germline, CDR1 is MGHRA and CDR2 YSYEKL. The CDR3 runs 15 residues. The CDR3 loop reads CASTQTGPGTDTQYF. The CDR3 DNA sequence: TGCGCCAGCACCCAAACGGGGCCGGGCACAGATACGCAGTATTTT.

This clonotype appeared a few times. The CDR3 DNA reads TGCATCTTGGGGGGCGCTTTCTGGACTGAAGCTTTCTTT. It codes for CILGGAFWTEAFF. This chain uses TRBV20-1 with TRBJ1-1; D possibly corresponds to TRBD1 (6 bases). The V gene's germline CDR1 is DFQATT and CDR2 SNEGSKA (reference sequence). The CDR3 has 13 amino acids.